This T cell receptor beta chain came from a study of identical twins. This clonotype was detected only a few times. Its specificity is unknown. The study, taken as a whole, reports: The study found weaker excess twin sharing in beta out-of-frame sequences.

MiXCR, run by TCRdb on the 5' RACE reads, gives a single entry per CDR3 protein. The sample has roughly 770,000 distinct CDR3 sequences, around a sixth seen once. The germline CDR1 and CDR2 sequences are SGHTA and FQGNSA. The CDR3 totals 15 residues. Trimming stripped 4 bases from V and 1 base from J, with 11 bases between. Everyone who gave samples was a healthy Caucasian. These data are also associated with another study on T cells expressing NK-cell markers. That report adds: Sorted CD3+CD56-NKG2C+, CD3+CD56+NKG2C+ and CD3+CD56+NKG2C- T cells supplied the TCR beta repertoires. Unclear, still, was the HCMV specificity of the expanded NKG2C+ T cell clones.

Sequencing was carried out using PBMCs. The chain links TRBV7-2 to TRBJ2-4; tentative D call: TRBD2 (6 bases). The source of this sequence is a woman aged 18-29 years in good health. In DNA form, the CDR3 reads TGTGCCAGCAGCTCTAGCGTTTGGGCCAAAAACATTCAGTACTTC. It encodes CASSSSVWAKNIQYF. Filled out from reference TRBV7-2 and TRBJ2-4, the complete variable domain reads GAGVSQSPSNKVTEKGKDVELRCDPISGHTALYWYRQSLGQGLEFLIYFQGNSAPDKSGLPSDRFSAERTGGSVSTLTIQRTQQEDSAVYLCASSSSVWAKNIQYFGAGTRLSVL.